What follows describes a single T cell receptor (beta chain). This clone's antigen is unknown. No base quality values were provided; no much bigger clone lies one nucleotide off. Genomic DNA was isolated from the sorted cells so that the TCRbeta CDR3 region could be sequenced. The immunoSEQ Assay was used for sequencing of TCRbeta CDR3 regions. Entries here come from immuneACCESS through TCRdb and include only in-frame sequences with V and J called. Some clones fail to appear in such tables; in the studies checked, an unresolved V gene covers under half of the shortfall, and the cause of the remainder is unknown. A total of about 64,000 clones appear in this sample, approximately 79% of them only once. About 2.2% of the sample lies in the top ten. Relative to germline, V is missing 2 bases and J is missing 2 bases, with 2 bases of the junction outside any gene match. CDR1 GTSNPN and CDR2 SVGIG are derived from the germline V gene (reference sequence). There are 13 amino acids in the CDR3, from cysteine to phenylalanine inclusive. Here the CDR3 DNA is all that survives: 39 bases in frame from base 1.

This entry belongs to a study of OX40 agonist ivuxolimab in advanced cancers. With regard to the full study: Ivuxolimab was a fully human IgG2 agonistic monoclonal antibody targeting the costimulatory receptor OX40 (CD134). Intravenous ivuxolimab was administered to patients every 2 weeks at six dose levels: 0.01, 0.1, 0.3, 1.5, 3 and 10 mg/kg. Among the approximately 54 dose-escalation patients, 19 had hepatocellular carcinoma, roughly 15 melanoma, 9 renal cell carcinoma and 9 head and neck cancer. In the dose-escalation cohort, approximately 82% of patients were male, and the mean age was around 60 years with a range of roughly 20 to 85. Patients were allowed to have had prior anti-PD-1, anti-PD-L1 or anti-CTLA-4 therapy, and approximately 40% of the dose-escalation patients had previously received checkpoint inhibitors. Partial responses occurred in three dose-escalation patients, of whom one had hepatocellular carcinoma and two had cutaneous melanoma. Peripheral TCRbeta sequencing aimed to test whether ivuxolimab altered TCR sequence diversity and caused clonal T-cell expansion. The paper covers the monotherapy dose-escalation part of the phase I ivuxolimab trial, which included N ≈ 52 patients.

The trial excluded patients who had a history of autoimmune disease or were on systemic immunosuppression. Peripheral blood for TCR sequencing was collected from all dose cohorts at baseline, on cycle 4 day 1, and on cycle 7 day 1. Samples came from an open-label, multicenter, first-in-human phase I dose-escalation trial of ivuxolimab. Adults with locally advanced or metastatic head and neck squamous cell, hepatocellular, melanoma or renal cell carcinoma were enrolled in the trial. CD4+ and CD8+ T cells were sorted separately from peripheral blood before TCR sequencing. What the work shows at the level of the full study, not this receptor alone: The antigen specificity of the peripheral T cells that underwent clonal expansion was not determined. On average, CD8+ T cells showed more expanded clones than CD4+ T cells after ivuxolimab. At doses from 0.1 to 3.0 mg/kg, clonal expansion was seen in both CD4+ and CD8+ blood T cells between baseline and week 6. Low levels of normalized T-cell clonal expansion were also seen in some patients who did not respond. In partial responders in the 0.1-3.0 mg/kg groups, normalized peripheral clonal expansion was found to be among the lowest, especially among CD8+ T cells.

Recombination joined TRBV30 with TRBJ1-1; the central 7 bases match TRBD1. The receptor comes from an adult with an advanced solid tumor such as melanoma, head and neck, liver or kidney cancer. This specimen was CD4+ or CD8+ T cells sorted from blood, taken in a trial of the OX40 agonist ivuxolimab. In nucleotides, the sequence is TGTGCCTGGAGTTACAGGGGAAACACTGAAGCTTTCTTT. This sequence encodes CAWSYRGNTEAFF.